This T cell receptor (beta chain) is from a study of T cell changes during pregnancy in multiple sclerosis. V was clipped by 3 bases and J by 1 base, with 16 bases between them. Germline lookup yields CDR1 WSHSY and CDR2 SAAADI. CDR3 size: 16 residues. TCRdb keeps only in-frame clones here, not all; method: immunoSEQ multiplex PCR. The profile shows about 67,000 clones, roughly nine tenths of them singletons. This TCR was sampled from a female donor with multiple sclerosis, enrolled in a pregnancy study. This chain connects TRBV10-2 to TRBJ2-7; possibly TRBD1 for D (5 bases). Source: peripheral blood, taken in the second trimester of pregnancy. In DNA, the CDR3 is TGCGCCAGCAGTGATCCTGGGGCCCTTACGTCCTACGAGCAGTACTTC. Protein product: CASSDPGALTSYEQYF.